The present T cell receptor (beta chain) was sequenced within a study of OX40 agonist ivuxolimab in advanced cancers. At the level of the whole study: The costimulatory receptor OX40 (CD134) was targeted by ivuxolimab, a fully human IgG2 agonistic monoclonal antibody. Intravenous ivuxolimab was administered to patients every 2 weeks at six dose levels: 0.01, 0.1, 0.3, 1.5, 3 and 10 mg/kg. Of the roughly 54 patients in dose escalation, some 20 had hepatocellular carcinoma, about 15 had melanoma, 9 had renal cell carcinoma and 9 had head and neck cancer. A male proportion of around 80% and a mean age of approximately 55 years, ranging from roughly 23 to 79, were recorded for the dose-escalation cohort. Patients were allowed to have had prior anti-PD-1, anti-PD-L1 or anti-CTLA-4 therapy, and around 43% of the dose-escalation patients had been treated with checkpoint inhibitors. Three dose-escalation patients achieved partial responses, one with hepatocellular carcinoma and two with cutaneous melanoma. The point of sequencing TCRbeta in the periphery was to test whether ivuxolimab changed TCR sequence diversity and drove clonal T-cell expansion. The paper covers the monotherapy dose-escalation part of the phase I ivuxolimab trial, which included N of about 50 patients. Here is what the overall study found, with its caveats: Clonal expansion of both CD4+ and CD8+ blood T cells was observed from baseline to week 6 at doses 0.1 to 3.0 mg/kg. Low levels of normalized T-cell clonal expansion were also shown by some nonresponding patients. Partial responders in the 0.1-3.0 mg/kg groups had among the lowest normalized peripheral clonal expansion, especially among CD8+ T cells. The antigen specificity of the peripheral T cells that underwent clonal expansion was not determined. After ivuxolimab, CD8+ T cells had more expanded clones than CD4+ T cells on average.

To sequence the TCRbeta CDR3 region, genomic DNA was isolated from the sorted cells. TCRbeta CDR3 regions were sequenced using the immunoSEQ Assay. The clones in this table, taken by TCRdb from immuneACCESS, are in-frame only. Not every clone is retained; where verified, under half of the shortfall comes from an unresolved V gene, and the cause of the rest is unknown. For this sample the table gives 100,000 to 130,000 clones, of which approximately 90% were detected only once. Approximately 0.69% of the sample is held by the ten biggest clonotypes. Comments on this clone: Its antigen remains undetermined. Base qualities are not provided; no much larger clone lies one nucleotide away.

Relative to germline, V is missing 0 bases and J is missing 4 bases, with 4 bases of the junction outside any gene match. The CDR3, cysteine through phenylalanine, is 15 amino acids long. Only the CDR3 DNA stays, 45 bases, in frame from base 1. CDR1 SGDLS and CDR2 YYNGEE are derived from the germline V gene. The trial excluded patients who had a history of autoimmune disease or who were on systemic immunosuppression. In every dose cohort, peripheral blood was drawn for TCR sequencing at baseline, cycle 4 day 1, and cycle 7 day 1. Samples came from an open-label, multicenter, first-in-human phase I dose-escalation trial of ivuxolimab. Adults with locally advanced or metastatic head and neck squamous cell, hepatocellular, melanoma or renal cell carcinoma were enrolled in the trial. CD4+ and CD8+ T cells were sorted separately from peripheral blood before TCR sequencing.

Sample: CD4+ or CD8+ T cells sorted from blood, taken in a trial of the OX40 agonist ivuxolimab. This chain joins TRBV9 to TRBJ1-2, with TRBD1 matching 9 junction bases. The sequence derives from an adult with an advanced solid tumor such as melanoma, head and neck, liver or kidney cancer. The nucleotide sequence is given as TGTGCCAGCAGCGTAGAAGGGACAGGGATCTATGGCTACACCTTC. The translation is CASSVEGTGIYGYTF.